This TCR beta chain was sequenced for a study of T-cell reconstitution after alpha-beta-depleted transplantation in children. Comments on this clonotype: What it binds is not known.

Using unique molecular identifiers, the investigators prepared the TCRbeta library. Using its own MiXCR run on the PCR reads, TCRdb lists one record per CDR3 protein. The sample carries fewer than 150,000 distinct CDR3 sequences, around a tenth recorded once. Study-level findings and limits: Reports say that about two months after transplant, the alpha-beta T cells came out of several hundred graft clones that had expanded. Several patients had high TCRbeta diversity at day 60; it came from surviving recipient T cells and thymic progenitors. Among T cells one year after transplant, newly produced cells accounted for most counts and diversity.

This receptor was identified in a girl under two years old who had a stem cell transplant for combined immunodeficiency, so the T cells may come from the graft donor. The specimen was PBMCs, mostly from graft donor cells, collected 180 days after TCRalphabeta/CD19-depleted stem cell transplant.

The CDR3 bases are TGTGCCATCGAATACGGGACTAGCGGGGGCCCAGATACGCAGTATTTT. This sequence encodes CAIEYGTSGGPDTQYF. The V call is TRBV10-3, the J call TRBJ2-3; 14 bases agree with TRBD2. This CDR3 region has 16 residues. The germline CDR1 and CDR2 sequences are ENHRY and SYGVKD. V lost 8 bases and J lost 4; bases outside the gene matches: 8.